Included here is one T cell receptor beta chain sequence, with context. Its antigen remains unknown. This sample stems from a study of T cell repertoires in cytomegalovirus infection. Study context: HLA-B-restricted CMV epitopes that are well studied were used alongside recently identified HLA-C-restricted ones. Based on public TCR beta signatures, there were indications of CMV infection and of a matching HLA type.

TCRdb passed the reads through MiXCR, listing each CDR3 protein once. The sample shows around 430,000 distinct CDR3 sequences, about 42% of them seen only once. Deletions cut 5 bases from V and 5 bases from J, with 16 bases between. The CDR3 totals 14 residues. Germline V CDR1 and CDR2: SGHAT, FQNNGV. Regarding the study as a whole: Summed frequency of shared TCR beta families picked out CMV carriers who also had the relevant HLA. What dominated the ex vivo response were HLA-C-restricted CMV-specific TCR beta clonotypes.

The sequencing used cultured PBMCs, collected from culture after CMV antigen stimulation. The chain links TRBV11-2 to TRBJ2-7; D uncertain. The receptor was isolated from a human donor in good health (CMV status not recorded). Some clones in this sample may be carry-over from other donors' samples. The CDR3 loop reads CASSPLPLYDEQYF. As DNA, the CDR3 is TGTGCCAGCAGCCCCCTCCCCCTCTACGACGAGCAGTACTTC. Based on the CDR3 plus reference TRBV11-2 and TRBJ2-7, the full variable domain is EAGVAQSPRYKIIEKRQSVAFWCNPISGHATLYWYQQILGQGPKLLIQFQNNGVVDDSQLPKDRFSAERLKGVDSTLKIQPAKLEDSAVYLCASSPLPLYDEQYFGPGTRLTVT.